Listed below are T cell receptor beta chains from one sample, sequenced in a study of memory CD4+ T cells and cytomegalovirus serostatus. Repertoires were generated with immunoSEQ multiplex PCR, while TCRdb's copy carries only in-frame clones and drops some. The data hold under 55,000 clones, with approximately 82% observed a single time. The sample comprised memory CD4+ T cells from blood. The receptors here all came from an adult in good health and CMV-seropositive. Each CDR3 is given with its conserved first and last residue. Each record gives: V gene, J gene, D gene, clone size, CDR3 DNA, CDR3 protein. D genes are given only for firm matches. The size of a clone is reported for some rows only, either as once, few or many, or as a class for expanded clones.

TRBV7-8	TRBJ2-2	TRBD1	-	TGTGCCAGCAGCTTAGCGACAGGGGGCTGGGGCACCGGGGAGCTGTTTTTT	CASSLATGGWGTGELFF
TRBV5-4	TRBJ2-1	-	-	TGTGCCAGCAGCCCCCCTGGGGGCTCCTACAATGAGCAGTTCTTC	CASSPPGGSYNEQFF
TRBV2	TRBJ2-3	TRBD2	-	TGTGCCAGCGCTAGCGGGAGGGCCGCAGATACGCAGTATTTT	CASASGRAADTQYF
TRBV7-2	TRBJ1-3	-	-	TGTGCCAGCAGTCCAGCGGTCCGGAGCTCTGGAAACACCATATATTTT	CASSPAVRSSGNTIYF
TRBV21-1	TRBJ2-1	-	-	TGTGCCAGCCGCTCCGGTCCGGCAGTCCCCTATTGGAATGAGCAGTTCTTC	CASRSGPAVPYWNEQFF
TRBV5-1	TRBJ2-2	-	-	TGCGCCAGCAGCTCCGGACAGAGGAACACCGGGGAGCTGTTTTTT	CASSSGQRNTGELFF
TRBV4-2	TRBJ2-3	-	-	TGTGCCAGCAGCCAAGAAGGGACCCATAGCCCCACAGATACGCAGTATTTT	CASSQEGTHSPTDTQYF
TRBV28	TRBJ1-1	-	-	TGTGCCAGCGTAAAAACAGCTCCCACTGAAGCTTTCTTT	CASVKTAPTEAFF
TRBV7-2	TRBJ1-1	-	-	TGTGCCAGCAGACTAAGTGGAAGAACTGAAGCTTTCTTT	CASRLSGRTEAFF
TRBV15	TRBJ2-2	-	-	TGTGCCACCAGCCCTCCGGACCAGGGCCGGTCGGGGGAGCTGTTTTTT	CATSPPDQGRSGELFF
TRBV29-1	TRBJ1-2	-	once	TGCAGCGTTGACGGTAATAGGGGTACCTATGGCTACACCTTC	CSVDGNRGTYGYTF
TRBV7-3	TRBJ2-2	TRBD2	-	TGTGCCAGCAGCTCCCTAGCGGGAAACACCGGGGAGCTGTTTTTT	CASSSLAGNTGELFF
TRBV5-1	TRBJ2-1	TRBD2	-	TGCGCCAGCAGCCTTCGGACTAGCGGGGGGGCCGGGACACAGTTCTTC	CASSLRTSGGAGTQFF
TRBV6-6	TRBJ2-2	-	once	TGTGCCAGCAGCCCGTTAAACACCGGGGAGCTGTTTTTT	CASSPLNTGELFF
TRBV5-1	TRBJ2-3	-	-	TGCGCCAGCAGCCCCTACGGGGCCGATACGCAGTATTTT	CASSPYGADTQYF
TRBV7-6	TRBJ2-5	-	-	TGTGCCAGCAGCTTAGGAAGGCAAGAGACCCAGTACTTC	CASSLGRQETQYF
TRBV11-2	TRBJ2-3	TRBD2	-	TGTGCCAGCTCGCGGGAGGGACTGGGCACAGATACGCAGTATTTT	CASSREGLGTDTQYF
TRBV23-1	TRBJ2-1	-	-	TGCGCCAGCAGTCAATCCCCTGCGAGCTCCTACAATGAGCAGTTCTTC	CASSQSPASSYNEQFF
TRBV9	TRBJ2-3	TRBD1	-	TGTGCCAGCAGCGTAGGGACAGGGTGGACAGATACGCAGTATTTT	CASSVGTGWTDTQYF
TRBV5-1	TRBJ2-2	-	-	TGCGCCAGCAGCTTGTCTGTTGGGACCACGAACACCGGGGAGCTGTTTTTT	CASSLSVGTTNTGELFF
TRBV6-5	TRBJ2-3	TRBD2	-	TGTGCCAGCAGTTACACTAGCGGGAACACAGATACGCAGTATTTT	CASSYTSGNTDTQYF
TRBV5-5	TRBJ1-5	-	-	TGTGCCAGCAGCTTCTGGGACGTGAATCAGCCCCAGCATTTT	CASSFWDVNQPQHF
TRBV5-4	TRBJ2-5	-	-	TGTGCCAGCAGCTCCGGGGGTTACACTCCCGAAGAGACCCAGTACTTC	CASSSGGYTPEETQYF
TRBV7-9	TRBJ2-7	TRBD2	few	TGTGCCAGCAGCTTAGTGACTAGCGGGAAGAACGAGCAGTACTTC	CASSLVTSGKNEQYF
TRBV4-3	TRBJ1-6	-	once	TGCGCCAGCAGCCAAGATTCGATTAGCTCCTATAATTCACCCCTCCACTTT	CASSQDSISSYNSPLHF
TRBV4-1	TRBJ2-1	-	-	TGCGCCAGCAGCCATGGGGGCGATAGAAATGAGCAGTTCTTC	CASSHGGDRNEQFF
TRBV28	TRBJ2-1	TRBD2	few	TGTGCCAGCAGACCCGGGACTAGGTCTTACAATGAGCAGTTCTTC	CASRPGTRSYNEQFF